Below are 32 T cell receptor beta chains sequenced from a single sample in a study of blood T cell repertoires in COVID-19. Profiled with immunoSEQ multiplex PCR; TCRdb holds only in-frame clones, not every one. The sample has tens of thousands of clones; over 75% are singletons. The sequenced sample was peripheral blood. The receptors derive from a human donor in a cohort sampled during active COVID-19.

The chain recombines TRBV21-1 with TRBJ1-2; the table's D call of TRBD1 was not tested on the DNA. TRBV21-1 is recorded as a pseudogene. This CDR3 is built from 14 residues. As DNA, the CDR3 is TGTGCCAGCAGCAAGAGGGGACACTACTATGGCTACACCTTC. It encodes CASSKRGHYYGYTF.

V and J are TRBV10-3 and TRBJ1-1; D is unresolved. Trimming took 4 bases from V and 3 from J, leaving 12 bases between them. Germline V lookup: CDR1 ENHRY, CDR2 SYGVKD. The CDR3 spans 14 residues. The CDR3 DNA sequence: TGTGCCATCAGTGCCCCGGGGAGGCACACTGAAGCTTTCTTT. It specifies CAISAPGRHTEAFF.

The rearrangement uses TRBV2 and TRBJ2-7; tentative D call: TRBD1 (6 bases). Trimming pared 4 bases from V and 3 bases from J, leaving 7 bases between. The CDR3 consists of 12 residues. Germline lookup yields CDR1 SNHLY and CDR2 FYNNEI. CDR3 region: CASSGTDYEQYF. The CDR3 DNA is TGTGCCAGCAGTGGGACAGACTACGAGCAGTACTTC.

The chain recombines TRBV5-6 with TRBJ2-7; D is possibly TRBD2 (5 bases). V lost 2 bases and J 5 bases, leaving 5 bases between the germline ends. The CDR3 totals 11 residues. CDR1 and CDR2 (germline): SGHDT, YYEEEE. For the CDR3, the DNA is TGTGCCAGCAGCTTCGGGGACGAGCAGTACTTC. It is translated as CASSFGDEQYF. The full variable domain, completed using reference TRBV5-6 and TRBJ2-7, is DAGVTQSPTHLIKTRGQQVTLRCSPKSGHDTVSWYQQALGQGPQFIFQYYEEEERQRGNFPDRFSGHQFPNYSSELNVNALLLGDSALYLCASSFGDEQYFGPGTRLTVT.

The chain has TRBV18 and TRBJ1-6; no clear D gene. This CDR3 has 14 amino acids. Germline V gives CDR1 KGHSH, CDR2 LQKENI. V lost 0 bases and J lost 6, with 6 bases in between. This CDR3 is CASSPPGGNSPLHF. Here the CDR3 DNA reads TGTGCCAGCTCACCACCCGGCGGTAATTCACCCCTCCACTTT.

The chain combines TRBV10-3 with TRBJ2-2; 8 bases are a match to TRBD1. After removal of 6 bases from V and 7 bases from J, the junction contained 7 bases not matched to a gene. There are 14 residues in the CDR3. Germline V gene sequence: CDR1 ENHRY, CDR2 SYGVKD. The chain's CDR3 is CAISLRDRNGELFF. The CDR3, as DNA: TGTGCCATCAGCCTCCGGGACAGGAACGGGGAGCTGTTTTTT.

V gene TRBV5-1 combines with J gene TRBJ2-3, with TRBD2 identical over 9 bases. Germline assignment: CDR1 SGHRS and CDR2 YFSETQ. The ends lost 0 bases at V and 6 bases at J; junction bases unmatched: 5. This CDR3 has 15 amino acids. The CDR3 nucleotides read TGCGCCAGCAGCTTGGAGGGGACTAGCCGTGATACGCAGTATTTT. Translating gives CASSLEGTSRDTQYF. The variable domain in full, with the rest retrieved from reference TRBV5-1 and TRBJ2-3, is KAGVTQTPRYLIKTRGQQVTLSCSPISGHRSVSWYQQTPGQGLQFLFEYFSETQRNKGNFPGRFSGRQFSNSRSEMNVSTLELGDSALYLCASSLEGTSRDTQYFGPGTRLTVL.

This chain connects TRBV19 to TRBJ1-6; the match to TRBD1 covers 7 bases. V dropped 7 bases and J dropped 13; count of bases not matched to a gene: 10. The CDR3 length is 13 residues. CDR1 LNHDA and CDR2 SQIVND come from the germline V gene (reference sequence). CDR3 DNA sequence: TGTGCCAGTACAGGACAGGTCGTGGGGCCCCTCCACTTT. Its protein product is CASTGQVVGPLHF.

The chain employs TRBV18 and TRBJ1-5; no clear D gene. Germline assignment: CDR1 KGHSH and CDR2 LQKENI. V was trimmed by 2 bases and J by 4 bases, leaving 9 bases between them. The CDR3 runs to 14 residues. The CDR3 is CASSPGQDNQPQHF. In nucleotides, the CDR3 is TGTGCCAGCTCACCAGGCCAGGATAATCAGCCCCAGCATTTT. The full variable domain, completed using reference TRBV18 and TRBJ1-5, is NAGVMQNPRHLVRRRGQEARLRCSPMKGHSHVYWYRQLPEEGLKFMVYLQKENIIDESGMPKERFSAEFPKEGPSILRIQQVVRGDSAAYFCASSPGQDNQPQHFGDGTRLSIL.

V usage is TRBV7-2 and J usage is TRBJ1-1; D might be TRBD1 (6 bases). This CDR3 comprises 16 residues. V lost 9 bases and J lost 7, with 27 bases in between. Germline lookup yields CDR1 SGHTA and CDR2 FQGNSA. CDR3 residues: CARENLRTGSLGEAFF. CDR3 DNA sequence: TGTGCCAGAGAAAACCTTCGAACAGGGAGTCTTGGTGAAGCTTTCTTT.

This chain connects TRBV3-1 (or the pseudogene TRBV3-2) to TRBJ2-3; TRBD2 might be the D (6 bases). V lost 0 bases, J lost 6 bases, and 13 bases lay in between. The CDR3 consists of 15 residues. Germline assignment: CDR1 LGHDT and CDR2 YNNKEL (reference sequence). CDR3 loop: CASSQDRSRGDTQYF. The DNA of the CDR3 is TGTGCCAGCAGCCAAGATCGGAGCCGGGGGGATACGCAGTATTTT.

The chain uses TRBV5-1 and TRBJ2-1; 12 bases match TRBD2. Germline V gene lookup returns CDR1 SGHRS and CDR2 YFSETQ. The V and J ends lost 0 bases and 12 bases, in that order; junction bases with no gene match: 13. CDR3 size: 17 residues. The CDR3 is CASSLGLAGGPGMGQFF. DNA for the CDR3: TGCGCCAGCAGCTTGGGGCTAGCGGGAGGGCCGGGAATGGGGCAGTTCTTC.

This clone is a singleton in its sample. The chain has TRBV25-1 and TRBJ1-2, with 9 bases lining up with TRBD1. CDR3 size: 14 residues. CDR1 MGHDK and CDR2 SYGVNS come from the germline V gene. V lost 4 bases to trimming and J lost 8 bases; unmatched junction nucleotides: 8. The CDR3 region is CASSAQDRGSGYTF. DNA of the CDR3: TGTGCCAGCAGTGCACAGGACAGGGGAAGCGGCTACACCTTC.

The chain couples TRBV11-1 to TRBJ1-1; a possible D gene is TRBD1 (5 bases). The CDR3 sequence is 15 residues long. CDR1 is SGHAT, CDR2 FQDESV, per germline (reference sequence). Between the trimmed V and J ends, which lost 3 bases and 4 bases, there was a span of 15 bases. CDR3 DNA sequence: TGTGCCAGCAGCTTCCGGCCCCGGGGGATCACTGAAGCTTTCTTT. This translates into CASSFRPRGITEAFF.

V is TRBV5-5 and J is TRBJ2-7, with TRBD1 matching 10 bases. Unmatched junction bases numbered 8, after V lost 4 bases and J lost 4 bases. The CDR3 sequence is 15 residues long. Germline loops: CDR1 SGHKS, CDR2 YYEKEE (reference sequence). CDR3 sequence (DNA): TGTGCCAGCAGCCGAAGGCGGGACAGGGGTTACGAGCAGTACTTC. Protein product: CASSRRRDRGYEQYF.

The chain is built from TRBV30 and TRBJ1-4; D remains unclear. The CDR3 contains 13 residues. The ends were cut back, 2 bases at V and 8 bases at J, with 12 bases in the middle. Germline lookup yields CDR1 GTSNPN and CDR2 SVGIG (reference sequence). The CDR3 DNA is TGTGCCTGGAGTAATGGATTGAGGGAAAAACTGTTTTTT. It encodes CAWSNGLREKLFF.

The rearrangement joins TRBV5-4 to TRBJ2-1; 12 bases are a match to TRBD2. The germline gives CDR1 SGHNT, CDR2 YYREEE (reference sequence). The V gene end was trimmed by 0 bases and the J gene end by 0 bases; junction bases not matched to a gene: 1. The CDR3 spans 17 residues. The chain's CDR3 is CASSLGTSGTSYNEQFF. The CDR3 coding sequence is TGTGCCAGCAGCTTGGGGACTAGCGGGACCTCCTACAATGAGCAGTTCTTC.

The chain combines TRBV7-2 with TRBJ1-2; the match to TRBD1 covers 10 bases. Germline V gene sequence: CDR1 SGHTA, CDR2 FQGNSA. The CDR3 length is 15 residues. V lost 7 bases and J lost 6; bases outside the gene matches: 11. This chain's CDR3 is CASTVDRGRKDGYTF. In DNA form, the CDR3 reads TGTGCCAGCACCGTTGACAGGGGGCGCAAAGATGGCTACACCTTC.

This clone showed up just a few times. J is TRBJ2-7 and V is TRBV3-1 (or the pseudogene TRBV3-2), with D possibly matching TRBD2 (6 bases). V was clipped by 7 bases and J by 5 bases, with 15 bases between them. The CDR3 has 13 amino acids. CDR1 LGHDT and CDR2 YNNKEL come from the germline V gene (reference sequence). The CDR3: CASTLEGRNEQYF. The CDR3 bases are TGTGCCAGCACCCTGGAGGGACGCAACGAGCAGTACTTC.

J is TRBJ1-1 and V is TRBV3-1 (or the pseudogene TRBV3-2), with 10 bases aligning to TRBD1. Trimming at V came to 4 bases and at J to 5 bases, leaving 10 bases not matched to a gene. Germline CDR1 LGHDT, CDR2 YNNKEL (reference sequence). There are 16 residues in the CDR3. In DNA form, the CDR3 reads TGTGCCAGCAGCCCGTATCCGGACAGGGGGGGGACTGAAGCTTTCTTT. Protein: CASSPYPDRGGTEAFF.

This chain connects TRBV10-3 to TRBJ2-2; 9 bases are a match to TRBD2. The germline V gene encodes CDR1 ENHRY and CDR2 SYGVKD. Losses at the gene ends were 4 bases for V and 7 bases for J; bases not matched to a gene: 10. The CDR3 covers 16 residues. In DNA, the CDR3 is TGTGCCATCAGTGGTGCGGGAGGGCATTTAGGCGGGGAGCTGTTTTTT. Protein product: CAISGAGGHLGGELFF.

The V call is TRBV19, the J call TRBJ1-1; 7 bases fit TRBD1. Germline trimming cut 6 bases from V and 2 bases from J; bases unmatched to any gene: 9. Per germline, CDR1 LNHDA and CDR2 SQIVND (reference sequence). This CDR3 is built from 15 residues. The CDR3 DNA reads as TGTGCCAGTAGCCTACGGGACAGCATTAACACTGAAGCTTTCTTT. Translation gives CASSLRDSINTEAFF. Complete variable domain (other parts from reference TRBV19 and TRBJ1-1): DGGITQSPKYLFRKEGQNVTLSCEQNLNHDAMYWYRQDPGQGLRLIYYSQIVNDFQKGDIAEGYSVSREKKESFPLTVTSAQKNPTAFYLCASSLRDSINTEAFFGQGTRLTVV.

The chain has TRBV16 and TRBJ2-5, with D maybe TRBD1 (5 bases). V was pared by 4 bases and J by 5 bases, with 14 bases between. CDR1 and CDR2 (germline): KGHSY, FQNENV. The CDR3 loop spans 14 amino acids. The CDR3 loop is CASSPPGRTETQYF. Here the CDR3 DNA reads TGTGCCAGCAGCCCCCCAGGGCGTACGGAGACCCAGTACTTC.

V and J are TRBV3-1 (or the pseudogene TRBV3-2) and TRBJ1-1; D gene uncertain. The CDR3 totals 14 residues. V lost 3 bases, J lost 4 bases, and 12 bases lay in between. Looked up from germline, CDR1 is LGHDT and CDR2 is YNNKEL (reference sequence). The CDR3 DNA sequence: TGTGCCAGCAGCCATCCCACGAGGCGCACTGAAGCTTTCTTT. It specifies CASSHPTRRTEAFF.

The CDR3 region has the DNA TGTGCCAGCAGCGTAGATCTGGCGGGGGGGCCGCACCAAGAGACCCAGTACTTC. It codes for CASSVDLAGGPHQETQYF. The V and J genes are TRBV9 and TRBJ2-5; 9 bases are shared with TRBD2. V shed 0 bases and J 0 bases; nucleotides not matched to a gene: 9. From germline, CDR1 is SGDLS and CDR2 YYNGEE. This CDR3 comprises 18 residues.

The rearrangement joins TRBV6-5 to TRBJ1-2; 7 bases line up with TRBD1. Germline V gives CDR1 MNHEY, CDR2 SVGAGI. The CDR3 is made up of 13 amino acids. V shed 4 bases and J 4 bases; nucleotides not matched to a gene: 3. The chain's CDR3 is CASSLDRIYGYTF. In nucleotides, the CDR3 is TGTGCCAGCAGTTTGGACAGGATCTATGGCTACACCTTC.

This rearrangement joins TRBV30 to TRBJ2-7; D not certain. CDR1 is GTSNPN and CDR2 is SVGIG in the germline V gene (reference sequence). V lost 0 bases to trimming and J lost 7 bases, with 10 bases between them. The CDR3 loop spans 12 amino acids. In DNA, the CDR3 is TGTGCCTGGAGTGTACGCCTGAGGGAGCAGTACTTC. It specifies CAWSVRLREQYF.

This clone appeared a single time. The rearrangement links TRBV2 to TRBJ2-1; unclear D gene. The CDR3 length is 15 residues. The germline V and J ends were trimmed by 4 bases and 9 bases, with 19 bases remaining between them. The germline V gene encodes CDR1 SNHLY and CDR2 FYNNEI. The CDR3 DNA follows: TGTGCCAGCAGTGCTGACATCTCGAAGTACCCTGAGCAGTTCTTC. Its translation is CASSADISKYPEQFF.

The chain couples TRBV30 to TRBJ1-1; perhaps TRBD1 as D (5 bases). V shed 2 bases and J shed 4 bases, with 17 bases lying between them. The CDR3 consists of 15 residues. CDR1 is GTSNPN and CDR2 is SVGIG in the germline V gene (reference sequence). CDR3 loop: CAWSSTRGGPTEAFF. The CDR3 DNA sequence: TGTGCCTGGAGTTCGACCCGGGGGGGACCCACTGAAGCTTTCTTT.

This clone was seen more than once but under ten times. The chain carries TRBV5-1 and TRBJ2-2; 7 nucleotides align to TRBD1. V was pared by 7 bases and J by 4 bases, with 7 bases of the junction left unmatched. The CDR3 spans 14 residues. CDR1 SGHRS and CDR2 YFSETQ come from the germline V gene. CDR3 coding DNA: TGCGCCAGCCGGGACAGTGGATTCACCGGGGAGCTGTTTTTT. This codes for CASRDSGFTGELFF.

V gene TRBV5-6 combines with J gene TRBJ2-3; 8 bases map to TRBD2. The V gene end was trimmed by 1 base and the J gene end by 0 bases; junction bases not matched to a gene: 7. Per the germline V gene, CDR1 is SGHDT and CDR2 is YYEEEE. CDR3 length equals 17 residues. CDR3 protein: CASSLPLAGSSTDTQYF. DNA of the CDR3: TGTGCCAGCAGCTTGCCGCTAGCGGGCTCTAGCACAGATACGCAGTATTTT.

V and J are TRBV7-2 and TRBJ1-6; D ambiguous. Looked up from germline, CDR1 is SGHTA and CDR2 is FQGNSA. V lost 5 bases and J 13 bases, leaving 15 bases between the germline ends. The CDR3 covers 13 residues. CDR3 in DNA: TGTGCCAGCAGCCCCGGGCTAGCTCGGCCCCTCCACTTT. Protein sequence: CASSPGLARPLHF.